The source of this T cell receptor (beta chain) is a study of T cell responses to AZD1222 COVID-19 vaccine (TCRdb year 2021). A note on the overall study: TCR sequencing covered more than 230 trial participants: 207 given two doses of AZD1222 and 26 given two doses of MenACWY control vaccine. Enrollment into the trials was organized by age into subgroups of 18-55, 56-69 and 70-plus years, and those subgroups contained roughly 150, 30 and 60 TCR-sequenced participants, respectively.

Note on this clone: Which antigen it targets is not known. No much larger clone is present one base from it, and per-base qualities are unavailable.

The label giving this sample's time point can be read as: about 28 days (+/-7) after the second vaccine dose. Because spike-specific TCR depth and breadth did not differ between the two schedules, AZD1222 recipients who got a second dose at roughly 4 weeks were pooled with those who got a second dose at roughly 12 weeks. Vaccinee samples were obtained from the UK trials COV001 and COV002, which included a single-blind randomized controlled phase 2/3 trial of AZD1222 (ChAdOx1 nCoV-19) in healthy adults. Trial participant PBMC samples were collected at day 0 and day 28 after the second dose for TCRbeta chain sequencing. The CDR3 regions of human TCRbeta chains were analyzed by immunosequencing. The study's processing was this. TCRs in the repertoires were compared against a reference library of SARS-CoV-2-specific TCRs that had been generated with the MIRA antigen-specificity platform. Breadth was defined as the fraction of unique TCRs that were SARS-CoV-2-associated. Depth was defined as the fraction of total T cells that were SARS-CoV-2-associated. Each spike-specific TCR was assigned to its reactive spike region and to a CD4 or CD8 class using the MIRA data. Log10-transformed breadth and depth values were compared by one-way ANOVA with Sidak's multiple comparisons tests. TCRdb's version of the immuneACCESS table is confined to in-frame rearrangements and falls short of the full clone set. An unresolved V gene accounts for under half of the shortfall where checked; the remainder is of unknown origin. D and trimming were read from the DNA, whereas the V and J calls and clone size are those reported in that table. The sample yields about 60,000 clones; approximately 86% were counted once. The ten top clones hold 6.9% of the sample.

Looking up the germline V gene yields CDR1 SGHVS and CDR2 FQNEAQ. V is trimmed back by 4 bases and J by 4 bases, and the junction contains 5 bases that no gene match accounts for. The CDR3 holds 14 amino acids from the cysteine to the phenylalanine. Left in the record is the CDR3 DNA by itself, 42 bases read in frame from the first base. The full study reports these points: In the small 56-69-year group, the increase in depth fell short of significance, most likely because of low power. Conclusions about previously exposed vaccinees are limited because only six or seven AZD1222 recipients were SARS-CoV-2 seropositive at baseline. Because no day 14 peak-response samples were available, repertoires were characterized only after the peak T cell response. After two AZD1222 doses, spike-specific TCR breadth and depth were significantly higher than at day 0 and than in MenACWY recipients. Most participants were white British and females outnumbered males, and the authors suggested that clonal diversity may have been underestimated. CD4 TCRs associated with the vaccine covered the entire spike protein, and the dominant responses were in regions 160-218 and 743-854. Epitopes outside the regions mutated in the B.1.351 and B.1.1.7 variants were reportedly recognized by nearly half of the unique spike-specific TCRs.

This sequence was found in an adult who received the AZD1222 COVID-19 vaccine. Material: peripheral blood, obtained 28 days after the second AZD1222 dose. In this chain, TRBV7-8 is recombined with TRBJ1-2; TRBD1 lines up with 8 middle nucleotides. The nucleotide sequence is TGTGCCAGCAGCTCGCCAGACAGGGGCTATGGCTACACCTTC. Its product reads: CASSSPDRGYGYTF.